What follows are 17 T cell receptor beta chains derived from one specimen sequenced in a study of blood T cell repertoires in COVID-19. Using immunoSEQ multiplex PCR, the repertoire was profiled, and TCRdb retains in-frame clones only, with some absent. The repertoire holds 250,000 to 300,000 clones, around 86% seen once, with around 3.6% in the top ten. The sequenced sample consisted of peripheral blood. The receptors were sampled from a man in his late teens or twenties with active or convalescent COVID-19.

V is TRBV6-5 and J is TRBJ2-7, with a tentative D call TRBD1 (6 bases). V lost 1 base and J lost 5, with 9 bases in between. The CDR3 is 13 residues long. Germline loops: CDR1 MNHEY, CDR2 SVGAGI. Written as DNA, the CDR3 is TGTGCCAGCAGTTACTTGGGACAAAACGAGCAGTACTTC. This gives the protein CASSYLGQNEQYF.

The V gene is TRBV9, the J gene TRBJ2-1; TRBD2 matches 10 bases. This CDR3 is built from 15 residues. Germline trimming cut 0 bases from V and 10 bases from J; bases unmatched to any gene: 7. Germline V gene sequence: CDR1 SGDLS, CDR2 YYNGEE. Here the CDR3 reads CASSVESGRGAEQFF. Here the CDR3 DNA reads TGTGCCAGCAGCGTAGAGAGCGGGAGGGGCGCGGAGCAGTTCTTC.

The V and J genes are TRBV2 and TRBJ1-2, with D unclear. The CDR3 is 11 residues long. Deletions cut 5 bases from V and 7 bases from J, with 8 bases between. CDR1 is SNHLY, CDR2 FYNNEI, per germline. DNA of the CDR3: TGTGCCAGCAGTCTCGGAGTTGGCTACACCTTC. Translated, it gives CASSLGVGYTF.

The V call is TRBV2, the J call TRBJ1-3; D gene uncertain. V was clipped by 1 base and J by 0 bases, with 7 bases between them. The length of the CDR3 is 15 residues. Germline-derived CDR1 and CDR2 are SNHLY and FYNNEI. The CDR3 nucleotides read TGTGCCAGCAGTGAAGGGCCCGTCTCTGGAAACACCATATATTTT. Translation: CASSEGPVSGNTIYF.

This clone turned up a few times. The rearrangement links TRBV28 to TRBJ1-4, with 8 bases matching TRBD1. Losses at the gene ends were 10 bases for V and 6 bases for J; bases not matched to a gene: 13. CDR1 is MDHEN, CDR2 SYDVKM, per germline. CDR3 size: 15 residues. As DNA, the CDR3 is TGTGCCACCAGAGACAGGGGCCCAAGCCATGAAAAACTGTTTTTT. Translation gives CATRDRGPSHEKLFF.

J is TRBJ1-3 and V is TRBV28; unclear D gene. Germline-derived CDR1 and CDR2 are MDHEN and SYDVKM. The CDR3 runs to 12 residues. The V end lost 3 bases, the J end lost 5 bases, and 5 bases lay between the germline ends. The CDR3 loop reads CASSFTRNTIYF. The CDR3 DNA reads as TGTGCCAGCAGTTTTACACGAAACACCATATATTTT.

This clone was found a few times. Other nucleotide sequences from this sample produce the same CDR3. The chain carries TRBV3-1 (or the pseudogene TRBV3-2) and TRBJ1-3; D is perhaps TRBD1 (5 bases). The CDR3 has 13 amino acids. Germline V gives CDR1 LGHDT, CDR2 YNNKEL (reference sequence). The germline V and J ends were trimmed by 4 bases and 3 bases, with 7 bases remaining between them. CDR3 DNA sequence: TGTGCCAGCAGCCCGGGACTTGGAAACACCATATATTTT. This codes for CASSPGLGNTIYF.

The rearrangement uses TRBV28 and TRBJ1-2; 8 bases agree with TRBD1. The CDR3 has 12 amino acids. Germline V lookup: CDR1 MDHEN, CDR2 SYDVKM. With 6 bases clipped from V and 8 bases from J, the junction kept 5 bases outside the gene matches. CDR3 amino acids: CASRRTGYGYTF. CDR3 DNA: TGTGCCAGCAGAAGGACAGGGTACGGCTACACCTTC.

The CDR3 loop is CASSYGGGPAEQFF. CDR3 nucleotide sequence: TGTGCCAGCAGTTACGGGGGGGGGCCCGCGGAGCAGTTCTTC. The chain carries TRBV6-5 and TRBJ2-1; possible D gene TRBD2, 7 bases. The CDR3 has 14 amino acids. CDR1 MNHEY and CDR2 SVGAGI come from the germline V gene. Trimming cost V 2 bases and J 10 bases, with 15 bases left between them.

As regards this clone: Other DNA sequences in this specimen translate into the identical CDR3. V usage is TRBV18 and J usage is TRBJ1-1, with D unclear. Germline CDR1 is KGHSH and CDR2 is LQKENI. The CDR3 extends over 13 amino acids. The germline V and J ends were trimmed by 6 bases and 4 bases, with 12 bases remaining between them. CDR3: CASSPSRGTEAFF. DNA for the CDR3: TGTGCCAGCTCCCCCTCCCGGGGCACTGAAGCTTTCTTT.

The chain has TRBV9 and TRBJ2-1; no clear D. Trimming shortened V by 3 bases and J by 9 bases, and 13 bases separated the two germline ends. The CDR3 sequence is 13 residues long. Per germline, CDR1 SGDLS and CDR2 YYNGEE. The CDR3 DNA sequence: TGTGCCAGCAGCGACCGGTGGTTTGCTGAGCAGTTCTTC. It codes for CASSDRWFAEQFF.

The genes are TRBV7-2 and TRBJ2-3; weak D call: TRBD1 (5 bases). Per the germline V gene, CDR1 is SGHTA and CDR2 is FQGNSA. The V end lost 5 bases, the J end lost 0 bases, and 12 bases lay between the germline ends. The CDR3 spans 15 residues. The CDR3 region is CASSHRLGSTDTQYF. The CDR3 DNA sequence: TGTGCCAGCAGCCACAGGTTGGGTAGCACAGATACGCAGTATTTT.

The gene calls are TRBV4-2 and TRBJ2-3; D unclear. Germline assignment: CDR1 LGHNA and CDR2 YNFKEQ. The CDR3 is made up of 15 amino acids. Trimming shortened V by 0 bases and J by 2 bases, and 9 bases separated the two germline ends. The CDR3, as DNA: TGTGCCAGCAGCCAAGACCCGACACCCACAGATACGCAGTATTTT. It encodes CASSQDPTPTDTQYF.

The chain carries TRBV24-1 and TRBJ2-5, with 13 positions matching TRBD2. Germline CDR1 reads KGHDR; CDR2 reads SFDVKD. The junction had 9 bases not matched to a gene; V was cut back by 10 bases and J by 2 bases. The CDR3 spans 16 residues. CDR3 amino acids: CATGRLGLAGQETQYF. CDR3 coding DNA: TGTGCCACAGGCAGATTGGGACTAGCGGGACAAGAGACCCAGTACTTC.

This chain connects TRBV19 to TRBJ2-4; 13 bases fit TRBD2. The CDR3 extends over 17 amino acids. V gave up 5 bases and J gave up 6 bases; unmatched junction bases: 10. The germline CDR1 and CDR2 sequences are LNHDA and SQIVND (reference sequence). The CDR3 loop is CASSGTSGRASLNIQYF. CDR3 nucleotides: TGTGCCAGTAGTGGCACTAGCGGGAGGGCCAGTTTAAACATTCAGTACTTC.

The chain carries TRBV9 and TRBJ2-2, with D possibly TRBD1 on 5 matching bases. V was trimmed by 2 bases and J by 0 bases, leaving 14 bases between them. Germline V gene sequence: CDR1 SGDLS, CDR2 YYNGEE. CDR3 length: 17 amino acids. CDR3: CASSVARATPNTGELFF. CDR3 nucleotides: TGTGCCAGCAGCGTTGCCAGGGCAACGCCGAACACCGGGGAGCTGTTTTTT.

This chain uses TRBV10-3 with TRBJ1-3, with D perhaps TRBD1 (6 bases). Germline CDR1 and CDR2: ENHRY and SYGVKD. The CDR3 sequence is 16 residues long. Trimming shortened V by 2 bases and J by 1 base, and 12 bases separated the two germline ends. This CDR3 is CAISEGQLISGNTIYF. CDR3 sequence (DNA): TGTGCCATCAGTGAGGGACAGCTTATTTCTGGAAACACCATATATTTT.